This T cell receptor (beta chain) was obtained from a study of OX40 agonist ivuxolimab in advanced cancers. At the level of the study: Each dose-escalation patient presented with hepatocellular carcinoma, melanoma, renal cell or head and neck cancer.

CDR3 length: 14 amino acids. Germline-derived CDR1 and CDR2 are SEHNR and FQNEAQ (reference sequence). V was pared by 8 bases and J by 0 bases, with 8 bases between. Whole-study findings and limits: Doses of 0.1 to 3.0 mg/kg were accompanied by clonal expansion of CD4+ and CD8+ blood T cells by week 6. Patients who responded partially at 0.1-3.0 mg/kg showed clonal expansion ranking among the lowest.

TCRdb keeps only in-frame clones here, not all; method: immunoSEQ multiplex PCR. This table has about 82,000 clones, around nine tenths appearing once. Worth noting for this clone: Its antigen is currently unknown.

Source: CD4+ or CD8+ T cells sorted from blood, taken in a trial of the OX40 agonist ivuxolimab. The chain couples TRBV7-9 to TRBJ2-6; D tentatively reads TRBD1 or TRBD2 (5 bases each). This sequence originates from an adult with an advanced solid tumor such as melanoma, head and neck, liver or kidney cancer. The CDR3 region has the DNA TGTGCCAGCGCAGGGAGCTCTGGGGCCAACGTCCTGACTTTC. Its protein is CASAGSSGANVLTF.